This entry concerns a single T cell receptor (beta chain). Its antigen is not known. Germline V gives CDR1 SNHLY, CDR2 FYNNEI. Deletions cut 5 bases from V and 3 bases from J, with 11 bases between. The CDR3 contains 13 residues. Generated by immunoSEQ multiplex PCR, the TCRdb table keeps only in-frame clones and is missing some. The table includes 130,000 or so clones, more than 70% detected once. These data are taken from a study of T cell responses to AZD1222 COVID-19 vaccine. Study results and limitations: There were mostly white British donors and more females than males, and clonal diversity was possibly underestimated.

This clonotype was obtained from an adult in good health. This chain connects TRBV2 to TRBJ2-7, with D possibly being TRBD1 (5 bases). The sequencing here drew on peripheral blood, taken on day 0 of AZD1222 vaccination. CDR3 sequence reads: CASSLRVNYEQYF. The CDR3 DNA reads as TGTGCCAGCAGTCTCAGGGTGAACTACGAGCAGTACTTC.